This passage covers 32 T cell receptor beta chains from one sample sequenced in a study of identical twins. MiXCR was run by TCRdb on the 5' RACE reads, yielding one entry per CDR3 protein. This table holds approximately 1.8 million distinct CDR3 sequences, less than 40% found once. The sample comprised cord blood. Receptors were obtained from a newborn girl in good health.

This clonotype was observed a handful of times. The chain is built from TRBV20-1 and TRBJ1-2, with D possibly being TRBD1 (5 bases). Per the germline V gene, CDR1 is DFQATT and CDR2 is SNEGSKA (reference sequence). Deletions cut 2 bases from V and 7 bases from J, with 17 bases between. The CDR3 is 14 amino acids. CDR3 bases: TGCAGTGCTAGACCCTACGACAGTGCCGGTGGCTACACCTTC. Translation gives CSARPYDSAGGYTF.

V and J are TRBV13 and TRBJ2-2; 7 positions agree with TRBD1. V was pared by 0 bases and J by 7 bases, with 11 bases of the junction left unmatched. Germline V gene data show CDR1 as PRHDT and CDR2 as FYEKMQ (reference sequence). The CDR3 covers 17 residues. The CDR3 protein is CASSLGPGQRRNGELFF. As DNA, the CDR3 is TGTGCCAGCAGCTTAGGCCCGGGACAGCGAAGAAACGGGGAGCTGTTTTTT.

This clonotype occurred a few times. This chain links TRBV4-1 with TRBJ2-3, with a weak D call TRBD2 (5 bases). Germline CDR1 reads MGHRA; CDR2 reads YSYEKL. The CDR3 has 16 amino acids. Trimming took off 1 base at V and 5 bases at J, with 16 bases between the two ends. CDR3 DNA: TGCGCCAGCAGCCAAGCCGGGCTAGATCGGGAAGATACGCAGTATTTT. As protein: CASSQAGLDREDTQYF.

As concerns this clonotype: Sequence at one end of the junction differs from germline and may be a read error. The chain combines TRBV20-1 with TRBJ2-1; TRBD2 agrees at 13 bases. This CDR3 spans 17 amino acids. Germline-derived CDR1 and CDR2 are DFQATT and SNEGSKA (reference sequence). The CDR3 DNA sequence: TGCAGTGCTGGAGATCTGGGACTAGCGGGGATCTACAATGAGCAGTTCTTC. This sequence encodes CSAGDLGLAGIYNEQFF.

Concerning this clonotype: At one of its ends the junction is not consistent with the germline gene, which may arise from a read error. The V call is TRBV20-1, the J call TRBJ1-5; no clear D. This CDR3 is 16 amino acids long. The V gene's germline CDR1 is DFQATT and CDR2 SNEGSKA (reference sequence). The CDR3 region has the DNA TGCAGTGCTAGAGACCGCAGAACCTCTGGGAATCAGCCCCGGCATTTT. Translated: CSARDRRTSGNQPRHF.

This clonotype was found a few times. The gene calls are TRBV27 and TRBJ1-1, with unresolved D. The V and J ends lost 5 bases and 4 bases respectively, with 14 bases between them. This CDR3 comprises 14 residues. The germline CDR1 and CDR2 sequences are MNHEY and SMNVEV (reference sequence). As DNA, the CDR3 is TGTGCCAGCAGTCCTAACCGGATGGGCACTGAAGCTTTCTTT. It is translated as CASSPNRMGTEAFF.

In this sample, this clonotype turned up a few times. The rearrangement links TRBV6-1 to TRBJ2-3; a weak D match, TRBD2 (6 bases). CDR1 is MNHNS and CDR2 is SASEGT in the germline V gene. V shed 8 bases and J shed 0 bases, with 21 bases lying between them. The CDR3 sequence is 17 residues long. The CDR3 bases are TGTGCCAGCTCCAGGCGTCGACGGGACTCTAGCACAGATACGCAGTATTTT. Translating gives CASSRRRRDSSTDTQYF.

This chain joins TRBV20-1 and TRBJ1-1, with D uncertain. The CDR3 runs to 18 residues. The V end was cut by 2 bases, the J end by 1 base, with 23 bases between. Germline V gene data show CDR1 as DFQATT and CDR2 as SNEGSKA (reference sequence). The CDR3 DNA reads TGCAGTGCTAGACCACAAGGGAGATACAGCGAGTCGAACACTGAAGCTTTCTTT. This translates into CSARPQGRYSESNTEAFF.

The rearrangement uses TRBV5-4 and TRBJ2-2, with D perhaps TRBD1 or TRBD2 (5 bases each). The V end was cut by 0 bases, the J end by 6 bases, with 9 bases between. CDR3 length: 14 amino acids. Germline V CDR1 and CDR2: SGHNT, YYREEE (reference sequence). CDR3 DNA sequence: TGTGCCAGCAGCTTGGCTGGGGACCCCGGGGAGCTGTTTTTT. Translated, it gives CASSLAGDPGELFF. Combining the CDR3 with reference TRBV5-4 and TRBJ2-2 gives the whole variable domain ETGVTQSPTHLIKTRGQQVTLRCSSQSGHNTVSWYQQALGQGPQFIFQYYREEENGRGNFPPRFSGLQFPNYSSELNVNALELDDSALYLCASSLAGDPGELFFGEGSRLTVL.

The sample holds a few counts of this clonotype. V and J are TRBV5-1 and TRBJ2-2, with a weak D call TRBD1 (5 bases). Germline V gene data show CDR1 as SGHRS and CDR2 as YFSETQ. The CDR3 extends over 16 amino acids. V shed 4 bases and J shed 9 bases, with 22 bases lying between them. The CDR3 region is CASSIPDGATPRELFF. CDR3 coding DNA: TGCGCCAGCAGCATCCCAGATGGGGCTACACCTCGGGAGCTGTTTTTT.

The chain has TRBV20-1 and TRBJ1-5; unclear D gene. Trimming shortened V by 6 bases and J by 7 bases, and 22 bases separated the two germline ends. Germline V gene sequence: CDR1 DFQATT, CDR2 SNEGSKA (reference sequence). This CDR3 is built from 15 residues. The CDR3 coding sequence is TGCAGTGCGTCCGACCGGGCGACCCTACGCCAGCCCCAGCATTTT. Encoded protein: CSASDRATLRQPQHF.

About this clonotype: Mismatch with germline at one junction end may stem from a read error. This sequence joins TRBV6-6 and TRBJ2-1, with D possibly being TRBD1 or TRBD2 (5 bases each). The CDR3 totals 12 residues. Germline CDR1 and CDR2: MNHNY and SVGAGI (reference sequence). CDR3 sequence: CASSYSRGVQLF. The CDR3 DNA reads TGTGCCAGCAGTTACTCTAGAGGGGTACAGTTATTC.

The chain joins TRBV12-3 or TRBV12-4 to TRBJ1-5; 8 bases agree with TRBD1. The CDR3 sequence is 15 residues long. V lost 2 bases, J lost 3 bases, and 3 bases stayed unmatched. This chain's CDR3 is CASSLQGATNQPQHF. The CDR3 DNA sequence: TGTGCCAGCAGTTTACAGGGGGCGACCAATCAGCCCCAGCATTTT.

The J gene is TRBJ1-2, the V gene TRBV4-1; D unclear. The germline V and J ends were trimmed by 1 base and 5 bases, with 20 bases remaining between them. Germline V gene lookup returns CDR1 MGHRA and CDR2 YSYEKL. There are 17 residues in the CDR3. For the CDR3, the DNA is TGCGCCAGCAGCCAAGGATTGGGTTATACAAGGGAGTATGGCTACACCTTC. Its protein product is CASSQGLGYTREYGYTF.

This chain joins TRBV4-2 and TRBJ2-3; D uncertain. Between the trimmed V and J ends, which lost 1 base and 3 bases, there was a span of 8 bases. The CDR3 extends over 14 amino acids. CDR1 is LGHNA, CDR2 YNFKEQ, per germline. The CDR3 DNA sequence: TGTGCCAGCAGCCAAGGGTCCGTTACAGATACGCAGTATTTT. Translation: CASSQGSVTDTQYF.

The chain couples TRBV20-1 to TRBJ2-1; TRBD2 matches 7 bases. The germline V gene has CDR1 DFQATT and CDR2 SNEGSKA (reference sequence). The V gene end was trimmed by 8 bases and the J gene end by 4 bases; junction bases not matched to a gene: 14. The CDR3 is 15 residues long. CDR3 in DNA: TGCAGTAGGAGGGGAGGGGTAATAGTATACAATGAGCAGTTCTTC. It encodes CSRRGGVIVYNEQFF.

This chain uses TRBV5-1 with TRBJ1-2, with 9 bases that match TRBD1. Germline assignment: CDR1 SGHRS and CDR2 YFSETQ. V shed 1 base and J 13 bases; nucleotides not matched to a gene: 8. There are 13 residues in the CDR3. The CDR3 loop is CASSLWTGATSTF. The CDR3 DNA sequence: TGCGCCAGCAGCTTGTGGACAGGGGCTACTAGCACCTTC. The full variable domain, completed using reference TRBV5-1 and TRBJ1-2, is KAGVTQTPRYLIKTRGQQVTLSCSPISGHRSVSWYQQTPGQGLQFLFEYFSETQRNKGNFPGRFSGRQFSNSRSEMNVSTLELGDSALYLCASSLWTGATSTFGSGTRLTVV.

This clonotype was picked up many times. This sequence joins TRBV29-1 and TRBJ2-7; 9 bases fit TRBD2. The CDR3 is 12 amino acids. After removal of 2 bases from V and 5 bases from J, the junction contained 1 base not matched to a gene. Germline CDR1 and CDR2: SQVTM and ANQGSEA. The CDR3 region is CSVELAGHEQYF. DNA of the CDR3: TGCAGCGTTGAACTAGCGGGGCACGAGCAGTACTTC.

The chain uses TRBV5-6 and TRBJ2-7, with 7 bases matching TRBD1. Per the germline V gene, CDR1 is SGHDT and CDR2 is YYEEEE. The length of the CDR3 is 15 residues. Trimming cost V 2 bases and J 2 bases; bases outside gene matches: 7. The CDR3 spells CASSFPGQATYEQYF. CDR3 coding DNA: TGTGCCAGCAGCTTTCCAGGACAGGCAACCTACGAGCAGTACTTC.

This rearrangement joins TRBV2 to TRBJ1-1; D unresolved. The CDR3 has 13 residues. CDR1 is SNHLY and CDR2 is FYNNEI in the germline V gene. Trimming removed 4 bases at V and 1 base at J, with 7 bases between. The CDR3 here is CASSAQTNTEAFF. CDR3 nucleotides: TGTGCCAGCAGTGCACAGACGAACACTGAAGCTTTCTTT.

The table lists this clonotype with a count of one. This chain links TRBV7-2 with TRBJ1-5; D remains unclear. Germline V gene data show CDR1 as SGHTA and CDR2 as FQGNSA. This CDR3 spans 16 amino acids. V lost 1 base to trimming and J lost 1 base, with 11 bases between them. As DNA, the CDR3 is TGTGCCAGCAGCTTAGTAGGAGGGTTGAGCAATCAGCCCCAGCATTTT. Its protein product is CASSLVGGLSNQPQHF. Variable domain in full (rest from reference TRBV7-2 and TRBJ1-5): GAGVSQSPSNKVTEKGKDVELRCDPISGHTALYWYRQSLGQGLEFLIYFQGNSAPDKSGLPSDRFSAERTGGSVSTLTIQRTQQEDSAVYLCASSLVGGLSNQPQHFGDGTRLSIL.

In its sample, this clonotype was seen a few times. This chain uses TRBV19 with TRBJ2-5; D remains unclear. The CDR3 loop spans 16 amino acids. Germline V gene data show CDR1 as LNHDA and CDR2 as SQIVND (reference sequence). V shed 1 base and J shed 4 bases, with 16 bases lying between them. CDR3 sequence (DNA): TGTGCCAGTAGTATAGGAGCAGGCTTCAAAGGAGAGACCCAGTACTTC. It is translated as CASSIGAGFKGETQYF.

The V and J genes are TRBV24-1 and TRBJ2-7; TRBD2 agrees at 8 bases. The J segment lost 7 bases and the V segment lost 0 bases, leaving 7 bases of the junction unmatched. Germline values: CDR1 KGHDR, CDR2 SFDVKD. This CDR3 comprises 15 residues. The CDR3 sequence: CATSDLRGGRNEQYF. CDR3 coding DNA: TGTGCCACCAGTGATTTGCGAGGCGGGAGGAATGAGCAGTACTTC.

The genes are TRBV12-3 or TRBV12-4 and TRBJ1-3; 8 nucleotides align to TRBD1. CDR3 length: 16 residues. Trimming cost V 5 bases and J 0 bases; bases outside gene matches: 6. The CDR3 DNA follows: TGTGCCAGCAGTCCCCGGACAGGGCGCTCTGGAAACACCATATATTTT. This encodes CASSPRTGRSGNTIYF.

The J gene is TRBJ2-2, the V gene TRBV7-2, with TRBD2 identical over 9 bases. Germline lookup yields CDR1 SGHTA and CDR2 FQGNSA. The CDR3 consists of 16 residues. Trimming cost V 1 base and J 7 bases; bases outside gene matches: 7. The CDR3 sequence: CASSLVPTSGGGELFF. CDR3 DNA sequence: TGTGCCAGCAGCTTAGTGCCGACTAGCGGAGGCGGGGAGCTGTTTTTT. Supplemented by reference TRBV7-2 and TRBJ2-2, the full variable domain reads GAGVSQSPSNKVTEKGKDVELRCDPISGHTALYWYRQSLGQGLEFLIYFQGNSAPDKSGLPSDRFSAERTGGSVSTLTIQRTQQEDSAVYLCASSLVPTSGGGELFFGEGSRLTVL.

This clonotype occurred many times. The V and J genes are TRBV5-1 and TRBJ2-1; 14 positions match TRBD2. The V and J ends lost 0 bases and 4 bases, in that order; junction bases with no gene match: 3. CDR1 and CDR2 from the germline V gene are SGHRS and YFSETQ. The CDR3 covers 17 residues. The CDR3 is CASSLGLAGGPYNEQFF. The CDR3 coding sequence is TGCGCCAGCAGCTTGGGACTAGCGGGGGGGCCATACAATGAGCAGTTCTTC.

In its sample, this clonotype was seen many times. The CDR3 loop reads CASSLFPGLAGKHEQYF. The CDR3 DNA sequence: TGTGCCAGCAGTTTATTCCCAGGACTAGCGGGGAAGCACGAGCAGTACTTC. The chain links TRBV12-3 or TRBV12-4 to TRBJ2-7; the match to TRBD2 covers 12 bases. The V and J ends lost 2 bases and 5 bases, in that order; junction bases with no gene match: 10. This CDR3 contains 17 residues.

The chain couples TRBV7-8 to TRBJ2-7, with D unclear. The CDR3 sequence is 14 residues long. V was pared by 1 base and J by 3 bases, with 10 bases between. Germline V gene data show CDR1 as SGHVS and CDR2 as FQNEAQ. CDR3 nucleotides: TGTGCCAGCAGCTTAGATCGGCAAAACTACGAGCAGTACTTC. Translating it yields CASSLDRQNYEQYF. Based on the CDR3 plus reference TRBV7-8 and TRBJ2-7, the full variable domain is GAGVSQSPRYKVAKRGQDVALRCDPISGHVSLFWYQQALGQGPEFLTYFQNEAQLDKSGLPSDRFFAERPEGSVSTLKIQRTQQEDSAVYLCASSLDRQNYEQYFGPGTRLTVT.

This clonotype came up a few times. The chain couples TRBV9 to TRBJ1-5; D might be TRBD1 (5 bases). Germline V lookup: CDR1 SGDLS, CDR2 YYNGEE. Trimming removed 2 bases at V and 7 bases at J, with 13 bases between. The CDR3 contains 14 residues. In nucleotides, the CDR3 is TGTGCCAGCAGCGTGGGGGGTGCGGGGCAGCCCCAGCATTTT. This translates into CASSVGGAGQPQHF.

The rearrangement joins TRBV12-3 or TRBV12-4 to TRBJ2-1, with D unresolved. This CDR3 contains 15 residues. With 6 bases removed from V and 4 bases from J, the gap between germline ends came to 16 bases. CDR3: CASSPMDTFYNEQFF. The CDR3 DNA reads as TGTGCCAGCAGCCCTATGGATACTTTTTACAATGAGCAGTTCTTC.

This clonotype was picked up a small number of times. The J gene is TRBJ1-2, the V gene TRBV14; the D is unclear. Germline V gene lookup returns CDR1 SGHDN and CDR2 FVKESK. This CDR3 contains 15 residues. V lost 2 bases and J 4 bases, leaving 14 bases between the germline ends. The CDR3 loop is CASSQSTSESYGYTF. For the CDR3, the DNA is TGTGCCAGCAGCCAATCCACATCGGAGAGCTATGGCTACACCTTC.

The chain employs TRBV6-1 and TRBJ2-1; D gene uncertain. Looked up from germline, CDR1 is MNHNS and CDR2 is SASEGT. Trimming shortened V by 6 bases and J by 0 bases, and 12 bases separated the two germline ends. CDR3 length equals 15 residues. CDR3 residues: CASSPQRSSYNEQFF. The CDR3 nucleotides read TGTGCCAGCAGCCCTCAGCGAAGCTCCTACAATGAGCAGTTCTTC.